The clone carrying this TCR beta chain was seen repeatedly, ten times or more. The antigen remains undetermined. This record comes from a study of CD8 T cells in ankylosing spondylitis. Study-level findings and limits: Blood of patients with ankylosing spondylitis appeared to be characterized by a TCR beta motif of fewer than 10 highly homologous variants.

There are 17 residues in the CDR3. Germline V lookup: CDR1 SGHTA, CDR2 FQGNSA. Deletions cut 2 bases from V and 5 bases from J, with 20 bases between. TCRdb processed the 5' RACE reads anew with MiXCR; each CDR3 protein has one entry. The sample lists 220,000 or so distinct CDR3 sequences; over 9.5% were seen once. Source material: blood, either unsorted or a sorted T cell fraction (not recorded which). The receptor comes from a male donor with ankylosing spondylitis or in good health (not recorded which). The V gene is TRBV7-2, the J gene TRBJ2-3; a weak D match, TRBD1 (8 bases). The CDR3 sequence is CASSLWGGRGPQDTQYF. CDR3 DNA: TGTGCCAGCAGCTTATGGGGGGGCAGGGGGCCCCAAGATACGCAGTATTTT.